This T cell receptor (beta chain) was obtained from a study of T cells in Graves' hyperthyroidism and ophthalmopathy. General study points: The model anticipated ophthalmopathy a median about 6.5 months pre-onset.

Hyperthyroidism in the patients, aged 18 to 65, was newly diagnosed and under 2 months in duration. Patients with uncontrolled infections, other autoimmune diseases, pregnancy or lactation were excluded. When hyperthyroidism was first diagnosed, the blood sample was taken, preceding any ophthalmopathy symptoms. This clonotype occurred many times. Antigen specificity is unknown. One end of the junction is discordant with germline, which a read error may explain. Germline assignment: CDR1 DFQATT and CDR2 SNEGSKA (reference sequence). The CDR3 sequence is 12 residues long. Amplification of TCR beta CDR3 regions used RNA as the template. The TCR CDR3 was amplified in a first-round RT-PCR using the HTBI primer set. Using its own MiXCR run on the multiplex PCR reads, TCRdb lists one record per CDR3 protein. The sample includes fewer than 400,000 distinct CDR3 sequences, approximately 14% seen only once; the top ten take 25% to 35%.

The chain recombines TRBV20-1 with TRBJ1-2; TRBD1 matches 9 bases. The sequence came from a woman aged 18-29 years with Graves' hyperthyroidism that later progressed to Graves' ophthalmopathy. Material: blood. CDR3 DNA: TGCAGTGCTGTGGTCCGGGGACAGGGCTTGGCCTTC. It encodes CSAVVRGQGLAF.